There are many counts of the clone carrying this T cell receptor (beta chain). Its antigen is unidentified. Genomic DNA, serving as template, underwent TCR beta VDJ and CDR3 profiling. MiXCR, applied by TCRdb to the reads, yields one record per CDR3 protein. There are some 180,000 distinct CDR3 sequences in the sample; 45% to 50% occur only once, and under 3.5% lies in the top ten. The record originates from a study of CD8+CD57+ T cells in acquired aplastic anemia. About the research overall: DNA per sorted CD4+ or CD8+ sample ranged roughly 0.19 to 27.4 ug, averaging roughly 3.2 ug. Reads per healthy sample averaged roughly 9.9 million (CD4+) and 11.0 million (CD8+). General study results and limits: Controls and patients did not differ significantly in CD8+ Simpson's diversity. There were roughly 30 CD8+ CDR3 sequences that occurred in both patients and controls.

In germline, CDR1 is LGHDT, CDR2 YNNKEL (reference sequence). V lost 0 bases, J lost 6 bases, and 3 bases lay in between. The CDR3 runs 11 residues. The chain links TRBV3-1 to TRBJ2-7; D unresolved. This TCR was recovered from a human donor in good health. The sample comprised sorted CD4+, CD8+, or CD8+CD57+ T cells (not recorded which) from PBMCs. The chain's CDR3 is CASSQEGEQYF. The CDR3 nucleotides read TGTGCCAGCAGCCAAGAGGGCGAGCAGTACTTC.